Listed below are T cell receptor beta chains from one sample, sequenced in a study of shared clonotypes between healthy human individuals. Produced via immunoSEQ multiplex PCR; TCRdb's table is partial and in-frame only. The sample shows millions of clones, roughly 94% of them seen only once. The material sequenced was naive CD4+ T cells sorted from blood. Receptors originate from a man between 18 and 35 years old in good health. The CDR3 runs from the conserved cysteine through the conserved F or W. A D gene is named only where the DNA matches it firmly. Clone size is given for some rows only: seen once, a few or many times, or a class if the clone is expanded.

j_call d_call clone_size v_call cdr3_nt cdr3_aa
TRBJ2-7 TRBD2 . TRBV6-4 TGTGCCAGCAGTGACCCTAGCGGGAGGATAAAGCAGTACTTC CASSDPSGRIKQYF
TRBJ1-5 TRBD1 . TRBV7-9 TGTGCCAGCAGTCCCGGACAGGGGAGTCAGCCCCAGCATTTT CASSPGQGSQPQHF
TRBJ1-6 TRBD1 . TRBV5-1 TGCGCCAGCAGCCCCGGGACAGGGTCTAATTCACCCCTCCACTTT CASSPGTGSNSPLHF
TRBJ2-3 . . TRBV5-4 TGTGCCAGCAGCTTAGGGAGCCGCACAGATACGCAGTATTTT CASSLGSRTDTQYF
TRBJ2-7 TRBD2 once TRBV7-2 TGTGCCAGCAGCTTAGGACTAGCGGGAGGCTCCTACGAGCAGTACTTC CASSLGLAGGSYEQYF
TRBJ2-1 . few TRBV30 TGTGCCTGGAGTTCAGACAATGAGCAGTTCTTC CAWSSDNEQFF
TRBJ2-3 . . TRBV5-1 TGCGCCAGCAGCTTGGAGGGGTGGGCAGATACGCAGTATTTT CASSLEGWADTQYF
TRBJ1-2 TRBD1 . TRBV18 TGTGCCAGCTCAGCGGGACAGAACCTTTATGGCTACACCTTC CASSAGQNLYGYTF
TRBJ1-6 . . TRBV11-2 TGTGCCAGCAGCTCGCCCCGCGGGGTAGATAATTCACCCCTCCACTTT CASSSPRGVDNSPLHF
TRBJ2-5 TRBD2 . TRBV19 TGTGCCAGTAGTGGATTAGCGGGGGGGCCGGAGACCCAGTACTTC CASSGLAGGPETQYF
TRBJ2-3 TRBD2 . TRBV7-2 TGTGCCAGCAGCCCCATGCTAGCGGGAGGGACAGATACGCAGTATTTT CASSPMLAGGTDTQYF
TRBJ1-6 TRBD1 . TRBV25-1 TGTGCCAGCACAGTAGGGACAGGGAATAATTCACCCCTCCACTTT CASTVGTGNNSPLHF
TRBJ2-7 TRBD1 few TRBV10-1 TGCGCCAGCAGTAAGACAGGGGCCGAGCAGTACTTC CASSKTGAEQYF
TRBJ2-5 TRBD1 . TRBV5-1 TGCGCCAGCAGCAGAGACAGGGTCCTGGAGACCCAGTACTTC CASSRDRVLETQYF
TRBJ2-5 . . TRBV27 TGTGCCAGCAGTTTCGGAGCGGCCCAAGAGACCCAGTACTTC CASSFGAAQETQYF
TRBJ1-1 . . TRBV6-1 TGTGCCAGCTTCGGGGAATGGAACACTGAAGCTTTCTTT CASFGEWNTEAFF
TRBJ1-2 . once TRBV5-6 TGTGCCAGCCGGGACAATAACTATGGCTACACCTTC CASRDNNYGYTF
TRBJ2-6 . . TRBV25-1 TGTGCCAGCAGTGGAGGGACAAGTTGGGCCAACGTCCTGACTTTC CASSGGTSWANVLTF
TRBJ2-7 . . TRBV18 TGTGCCAGCTCACCAGGCCCGTCTTACGAGCAGTACTTC CASSPGPSYEQYF
TRBJ2-7 . . TRBV18 TGTGCCAGCTCCCGGGACGCCCTCGGAAACGAGCAGTACTTC CASSRDALGNEQYF
TRBJ2-7 . . TRBV18 TGTGCCAGCTCACCACTCGCCCAGGGTCTGGGGGAGCAGTACTTC CASSPLAQGLGEQYF
TRBJ1-6 . many TRBV4-3 TGCGCCAGCAGCCAAGAACAGATTAATTCACCCCTCCACTTT CASSQEQINSPLHF
TRBJ2-5 TRBD1 . TRBV6-6 TGTGCCAGCAGGACAGGGGAAGAGACCCAGTACTTC CASRTGEETQYF
TRBJ1-6 TRBD1 . TRBV27 TGTGCCAGCATGGGCCTAGGGGGCTCAGGTCCACCCCTCCACTTT CASMGLGGSGPPLHF
TRBJ2-2 . . TRBV29-1 TGCAGCGTTCCCCGGGACCCTAACACCGGGGAGCTGTTTTTT CSVPRDPNTGELFF
TRBJ1-5 TRBD1 . TRBV2 TGTGCCAGCAGCCGGGACAGGGGCTACAATCAGCCCCAGCATTTT CASSRDRGYNQPQHF
TRBJ1-6 . . TRBV5-8 TGTGCCAGCAGCTTCGAAAGTTCACCCCTCCACTTT CASSFESSPLHF
TRBJ2-3 . . TRBV11-2 TGTGCCAGCAGCTTGGGTTTACTGCAGTATTTT CASSLGLLQYF
TRBJ2-3 . . TRBV10-3 TGTGCCATCAGTGAGTCCGAGACTAGCACAGATACGCAGTATTTT CAISESETSTDTQYF
TRBJ2-7 TRBD1 . TRBV5-4 TGTGCCAGCAGCTCCCGGGACAGTTACTACGAGCAGTACTTC CASSSRDSYYEQYF
TRBJ2-5 TRBD2 . TRBV7-2 TGTGCCAGCAGCCCCGGGGGGGGGCAAGAGACCCAGTACTTC CASSPGGGQETQYF
TRBJ2-5 TRBD2 . TRBV19 TGTGCCAGTAGTATTCCGACTAGCGGGATCGAGACCCAGTACTTC CASSIPTSGIETQYF
TRBJ1-1 . . TRBV12-5 TGTGCTAGTGGTTTTGGAGTTTACACTGAAGCTTTCTTT CASGFGVYTEAFF
TRBJ2-2 . once TRBV28 TGTGCCAGCAGTTCACCTCCGAACACCGGGGAGCTGTTTTTT CASSSPPNTGELFF
TRBJ1-6 . . TRBV5-1 TGCGCCAGCAGCGCCGGACCGGGTTATAATTCACCCCTCCACTTT CASSAGPGYNSPLHF
TRBJ1-1 . once TRBV25-1 TGTGCCAGCTCTGGGTTGGGCACTGAAGCTTTCTTT CASSGLGTEAFF
TRBJ1-5 . . TRBV21-1 TGTGCCAGCAGCAAAGTCGTGTCAGGGGGCTCGCCCGAGCGGCCCCAGCATTTT CASSKVVSGGSPERPQHF
TRBJ2-7 . . TRBV6-5 TGTGCCAGCTCCGGGCCGATTCTCTACGAGCAGTACTTC CASSGPILYEQYF
TRBJ2-1 . . TRBV5-1 TGCGCCAGCAGCTTGGTGACGGGGGCAATGAATGTAGTGAATGAGCAGTTCTTC CASSLVTGAMNVVNEQFF
TRBJ1-1 . . TRBV25-1 TGTGCCAGCAGGGCTTCCGGGGGCACTGAAGCTTTCTTT CASRASGGTEAFF
TRBJ2-1 TRBD2 . TRBV6-6 TGTGCCAGCAGTACGACTAGCGGGGTATACAATGAGCAGTTCTTC CASSTTSGVYNEQFF
TRBJ2-7 TRBD1 . TRBV5-6 TGTGCCAGCAGCCGGAGACAGGGTAGTTTCGACGAGCAGTACTTC CASSRRQGSFDEQYF